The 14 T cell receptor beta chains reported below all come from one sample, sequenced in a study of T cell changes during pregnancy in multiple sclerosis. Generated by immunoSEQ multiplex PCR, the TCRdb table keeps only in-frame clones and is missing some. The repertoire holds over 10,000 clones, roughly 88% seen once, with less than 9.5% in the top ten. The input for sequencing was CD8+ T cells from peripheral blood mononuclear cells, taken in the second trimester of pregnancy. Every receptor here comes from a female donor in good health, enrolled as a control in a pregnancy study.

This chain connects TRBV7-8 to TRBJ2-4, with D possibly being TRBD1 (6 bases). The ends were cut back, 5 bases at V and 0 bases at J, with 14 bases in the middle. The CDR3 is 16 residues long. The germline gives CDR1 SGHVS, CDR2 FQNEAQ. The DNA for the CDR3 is TGTGCCAGCAGCCCAGGGGCGGTGCTAGCCAAAAACATTCAGTACTTC. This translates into CASSPGAVLAKNIQYF.

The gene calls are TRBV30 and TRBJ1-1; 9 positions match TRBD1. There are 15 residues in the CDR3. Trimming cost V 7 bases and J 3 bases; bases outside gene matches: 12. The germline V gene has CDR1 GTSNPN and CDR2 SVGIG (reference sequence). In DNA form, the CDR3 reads TGTGCCTCTTCGACAGGGGGGACCTTGGACACTGAAGCTTTCTTT. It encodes CASSTGGTLDTEAFF.

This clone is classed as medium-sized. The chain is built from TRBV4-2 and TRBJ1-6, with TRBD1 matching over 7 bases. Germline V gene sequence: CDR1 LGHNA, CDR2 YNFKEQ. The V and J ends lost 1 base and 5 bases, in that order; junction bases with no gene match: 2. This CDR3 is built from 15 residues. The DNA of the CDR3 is TGTGCCAGCAGCCAAGGGGGGACAGATAATTCACCCCTCCACTTT. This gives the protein CASSQGGTDNSPLHF.

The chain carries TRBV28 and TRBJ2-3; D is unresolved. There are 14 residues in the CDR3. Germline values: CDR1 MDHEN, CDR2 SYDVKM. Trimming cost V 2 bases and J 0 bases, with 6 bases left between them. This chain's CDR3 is CASSLLSSTDTQYF. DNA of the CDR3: TGTGCCAGCAGTTTACTCTCTAGCACAGATACGCAGTATTTT.

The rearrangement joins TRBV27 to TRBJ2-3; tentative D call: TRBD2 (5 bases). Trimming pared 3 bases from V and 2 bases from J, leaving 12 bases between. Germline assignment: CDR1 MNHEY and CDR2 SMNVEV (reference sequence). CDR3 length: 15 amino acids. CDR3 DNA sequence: TGTGCCAGCAGTTTGTTTTCGAGGGACACAGATACGCAGTATTTT. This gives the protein CASSLFSRDTDTQYF.

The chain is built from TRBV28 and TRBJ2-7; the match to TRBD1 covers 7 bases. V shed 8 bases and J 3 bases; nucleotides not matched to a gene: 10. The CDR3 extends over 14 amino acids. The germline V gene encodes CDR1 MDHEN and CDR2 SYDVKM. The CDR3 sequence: CASRYPGQIYEQYF. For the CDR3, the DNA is TGTGCCAGCCGATATCCGGGACAGATCTACGAGCAGTACTTC.

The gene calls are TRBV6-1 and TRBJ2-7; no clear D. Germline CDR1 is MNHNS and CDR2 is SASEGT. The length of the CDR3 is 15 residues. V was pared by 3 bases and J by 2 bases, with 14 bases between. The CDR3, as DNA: TGTGCCAGCAGTGATGATCTGACGGGTCCCTACGAGCAGTACTTC. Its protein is CASSDDLTGPYEQYF.

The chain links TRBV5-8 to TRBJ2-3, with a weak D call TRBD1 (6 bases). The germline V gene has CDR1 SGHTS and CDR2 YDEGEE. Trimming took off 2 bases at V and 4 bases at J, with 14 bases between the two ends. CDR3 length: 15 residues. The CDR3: CASSFNGQGPDTQYF. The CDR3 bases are TGTGCCAGCAGCTTTAACGGCCAGGGGCCAGATACGCAGTATTTT.

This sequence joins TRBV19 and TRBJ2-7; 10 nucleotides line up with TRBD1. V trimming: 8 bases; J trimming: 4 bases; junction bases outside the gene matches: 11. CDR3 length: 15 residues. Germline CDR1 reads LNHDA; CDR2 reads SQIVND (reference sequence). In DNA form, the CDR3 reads TGTGCCAGTGCAAGCGGGGGACAGGGGACTTACGAGCAGTACTTC. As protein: CASASGGQGTYEQYF.

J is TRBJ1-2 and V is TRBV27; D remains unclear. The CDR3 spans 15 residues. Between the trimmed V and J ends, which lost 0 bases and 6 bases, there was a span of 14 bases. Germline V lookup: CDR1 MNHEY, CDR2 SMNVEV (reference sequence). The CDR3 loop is CASSLSPSGQNGYTF. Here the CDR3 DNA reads TGTGCCAGCAGTTTATCCCCCTCAGGCCAAAATGGCTACACCTTC.

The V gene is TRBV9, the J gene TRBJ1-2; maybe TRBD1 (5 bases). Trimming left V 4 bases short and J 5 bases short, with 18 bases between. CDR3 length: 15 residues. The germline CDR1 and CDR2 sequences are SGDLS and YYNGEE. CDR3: CASSPRGGTSYGYTF. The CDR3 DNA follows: TGTGCCAGCAGCCCTCGTGGGGGGACCAGTTATGGCTACACCTTC.

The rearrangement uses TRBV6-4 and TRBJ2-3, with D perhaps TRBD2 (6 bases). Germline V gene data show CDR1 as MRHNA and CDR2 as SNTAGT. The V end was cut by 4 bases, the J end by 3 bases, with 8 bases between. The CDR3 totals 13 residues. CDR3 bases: TGTGCCAGCAGTGCGGGAGAGACAGATACGCAGTATTTT. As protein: CASSAGETDTQYF.

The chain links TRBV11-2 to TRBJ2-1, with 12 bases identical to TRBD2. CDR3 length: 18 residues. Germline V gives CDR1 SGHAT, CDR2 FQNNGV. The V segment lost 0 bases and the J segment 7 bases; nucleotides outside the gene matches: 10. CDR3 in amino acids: CASSLDSLAGGPWNEQFF. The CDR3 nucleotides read TGTGCCAGCAGCTTAGATAGTCTAGCGGGGGGGCCATGGAATGAGCAGTTCTTC.

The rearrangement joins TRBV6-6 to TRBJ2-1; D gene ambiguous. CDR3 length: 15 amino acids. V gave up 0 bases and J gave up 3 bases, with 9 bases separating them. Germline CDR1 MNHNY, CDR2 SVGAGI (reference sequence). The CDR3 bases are TGTGCCAGCAGTTACTCTTCGGGTGACTACAATGAGCAGTTCTTC. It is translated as CASSYSSGDYNEQFF.